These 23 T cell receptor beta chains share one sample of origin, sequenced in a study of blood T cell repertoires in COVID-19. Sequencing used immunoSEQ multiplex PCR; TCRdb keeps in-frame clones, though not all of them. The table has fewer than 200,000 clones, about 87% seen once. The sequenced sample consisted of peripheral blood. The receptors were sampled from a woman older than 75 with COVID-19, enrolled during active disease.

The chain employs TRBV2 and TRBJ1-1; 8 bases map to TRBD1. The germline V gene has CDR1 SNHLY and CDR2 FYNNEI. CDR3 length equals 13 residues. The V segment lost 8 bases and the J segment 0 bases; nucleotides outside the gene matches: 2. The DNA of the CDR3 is TGTGCCAGCCAGACAGGGGTGAACACTGAAGCTTTCTTT. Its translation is CASQTGVNTEAFF.

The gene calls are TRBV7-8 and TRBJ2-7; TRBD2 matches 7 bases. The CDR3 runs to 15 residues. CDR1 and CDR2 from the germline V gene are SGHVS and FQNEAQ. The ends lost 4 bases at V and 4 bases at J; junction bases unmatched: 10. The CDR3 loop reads CASSSTGEREYEQYF. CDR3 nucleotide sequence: TGTGCCAGCAGCTCCACGGGGGAGCGGGAATACGAGCAGTACTTC.

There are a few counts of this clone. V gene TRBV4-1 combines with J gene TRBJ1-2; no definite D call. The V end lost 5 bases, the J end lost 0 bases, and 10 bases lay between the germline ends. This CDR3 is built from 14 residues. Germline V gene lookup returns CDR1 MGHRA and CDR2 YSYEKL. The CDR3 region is CASSYPSTNYGYTF. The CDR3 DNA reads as TGCGCCAGCAGCTACCCCTCTACTAACTATGGCTACACCTTC.

The CDR3 reads CASSASALAGVDGEQYF. CDR3 bases: TGTGCCAGCAGCGCCTCTGCCCTAGCGGGAGTTGACGGCGAGCAGTACTTC. V and J are TRBV9 and TRBJ2-7, with 10 bases that match TRBD2. This CDR3 is 17 amino acids long. Trimming cost V 3 bases and J 6 bases; bases outside gene matches: 15. Germline V gives CDR1 SGDLS, CDR2 YYNGEE.

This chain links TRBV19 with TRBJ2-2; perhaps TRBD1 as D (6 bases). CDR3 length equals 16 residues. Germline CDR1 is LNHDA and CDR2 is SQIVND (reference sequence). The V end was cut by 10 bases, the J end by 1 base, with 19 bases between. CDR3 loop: CATPQAPGQNTGELFF. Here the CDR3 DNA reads TGTGCCACCCCACAGGCTCCGGGACAGAACACCGGGGAGCTGTTTTTT.

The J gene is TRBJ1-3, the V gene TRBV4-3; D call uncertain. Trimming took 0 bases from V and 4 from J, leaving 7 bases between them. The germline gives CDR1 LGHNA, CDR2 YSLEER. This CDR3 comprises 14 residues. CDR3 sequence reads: CASSQELIGNTIYF. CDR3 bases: TGCGCCAGCAGCCAAGAACTAATCGGAAACACCATATATTTT.

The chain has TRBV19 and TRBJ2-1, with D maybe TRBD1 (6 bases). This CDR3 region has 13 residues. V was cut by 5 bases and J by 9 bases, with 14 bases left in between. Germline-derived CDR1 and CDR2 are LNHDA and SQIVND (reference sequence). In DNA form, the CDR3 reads TGTGCCAGTAGTTTATACAGGGATTCTGAGCAGTTCTTC. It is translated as CASSLYRDSEQFF.

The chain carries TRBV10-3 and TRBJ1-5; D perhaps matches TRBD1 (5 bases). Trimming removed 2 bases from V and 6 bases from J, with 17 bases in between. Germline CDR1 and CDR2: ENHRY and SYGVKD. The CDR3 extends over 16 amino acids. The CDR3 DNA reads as TGTGCCATCAGTGAGAACACCGGGACTTCAGGTCAGCCCCAGCATTTT. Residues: CAISENTGTSGQPQHF.

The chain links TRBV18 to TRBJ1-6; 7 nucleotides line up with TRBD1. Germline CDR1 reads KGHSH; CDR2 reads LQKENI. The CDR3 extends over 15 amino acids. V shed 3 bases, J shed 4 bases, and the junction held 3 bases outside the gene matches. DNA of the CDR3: TGTGCCAGCTCACCGGAACAGGGGTATAATTCACCCCTCCACTTT. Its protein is CASSPEQGYNSPLHF.

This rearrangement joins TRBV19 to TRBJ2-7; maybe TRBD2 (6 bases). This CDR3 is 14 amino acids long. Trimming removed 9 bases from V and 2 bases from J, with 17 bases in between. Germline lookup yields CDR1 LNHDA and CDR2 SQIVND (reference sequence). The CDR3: CASRPGVAAYEQYF. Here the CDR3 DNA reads TGTGCCAGCCGCCCCGGGGTAGCGGCCTACGAGCAGTACTTC.

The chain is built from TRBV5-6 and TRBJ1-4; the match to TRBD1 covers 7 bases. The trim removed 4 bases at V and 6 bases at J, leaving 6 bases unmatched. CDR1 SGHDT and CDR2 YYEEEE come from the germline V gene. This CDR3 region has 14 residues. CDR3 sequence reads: CASSNSGTDEKLFF. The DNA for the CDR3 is TGTGCCAGCAGCAATTCCGGGACAGATGAAAAACTGTTTTTT.

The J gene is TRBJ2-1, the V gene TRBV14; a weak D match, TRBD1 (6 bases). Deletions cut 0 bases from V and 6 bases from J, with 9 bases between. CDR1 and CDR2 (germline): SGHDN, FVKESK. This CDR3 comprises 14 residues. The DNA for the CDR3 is TGTGCCAGCAGCCAAGATCCAGGGGTCAATGAGCAGTTCTTC. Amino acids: CASSQDPGVNEQFF.

The CDR3 reads CASTGGGTGINQPQHF. The CDR3 DNA reads as TGTGCCAGTACGGGCGGGGGGACAGGGATCAATCAGCCCCAGCATTTT. The gene calls are TRBV19 and TRBJ1-5; 9 bases match TRBD1. The CDR3 spans 16 residues. CDR1 is LNHDA and CDR2 is SQIVND in the germline V gene (reference sequence). The V segment lost 7 bases and the J segment 3 bases; nucleotides outside the gene matches: 10.

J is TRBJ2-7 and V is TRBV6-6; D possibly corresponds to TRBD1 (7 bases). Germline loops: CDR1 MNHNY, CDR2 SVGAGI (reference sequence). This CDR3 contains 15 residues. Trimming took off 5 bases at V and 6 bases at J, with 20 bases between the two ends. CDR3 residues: CASSRTTGRSGEQYF. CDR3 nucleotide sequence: TGTGCCAGCAGTCGTACGACAGGGAGGTCCGGCGAGCAGTACTTC.

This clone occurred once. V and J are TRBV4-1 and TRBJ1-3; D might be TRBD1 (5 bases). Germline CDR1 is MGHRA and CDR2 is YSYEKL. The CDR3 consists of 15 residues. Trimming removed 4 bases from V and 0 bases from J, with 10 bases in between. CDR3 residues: CASSPQVVSGNTIYF. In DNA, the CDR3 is TGCGCCAGCAGCCCACAGGTCGTCTCTGGAAACACCATATATTTT.

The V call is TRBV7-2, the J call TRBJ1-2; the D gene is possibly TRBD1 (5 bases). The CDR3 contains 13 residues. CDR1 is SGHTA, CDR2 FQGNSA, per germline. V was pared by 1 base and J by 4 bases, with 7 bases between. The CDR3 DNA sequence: TGTGCCAGCAGCTTAGAACAGGTCTATGGCTACACCTTC. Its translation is CASSLEQVYGYTF. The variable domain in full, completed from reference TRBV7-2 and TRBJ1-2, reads GAGVSQSPSNKVTEKGKDVELRCDPISGHTALYWYRQSLGQGLEFLIYFQGNSAPDKSGLPSDRFSAERTGGSVSTLTIQRTQQEDSAVYLCASSLEQVYGYTFGSGTRLTVV.

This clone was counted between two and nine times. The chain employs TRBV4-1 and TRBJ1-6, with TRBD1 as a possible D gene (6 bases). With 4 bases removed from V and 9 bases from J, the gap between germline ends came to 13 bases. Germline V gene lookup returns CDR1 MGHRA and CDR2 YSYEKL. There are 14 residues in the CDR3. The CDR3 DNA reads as TGCGCCAGCAGCCCACAGGGCCTCGCTTCACCCCTCCACTTT. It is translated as CASSPQGLASPLHF.

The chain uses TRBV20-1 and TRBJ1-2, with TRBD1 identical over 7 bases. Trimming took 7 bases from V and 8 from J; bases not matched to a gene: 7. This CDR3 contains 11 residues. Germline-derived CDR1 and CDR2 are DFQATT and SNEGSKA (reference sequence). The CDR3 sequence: CSVEGARGYTF. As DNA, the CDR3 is TGCAGTGTCGAGGGGGCCAGGGGCTACACCTTC.

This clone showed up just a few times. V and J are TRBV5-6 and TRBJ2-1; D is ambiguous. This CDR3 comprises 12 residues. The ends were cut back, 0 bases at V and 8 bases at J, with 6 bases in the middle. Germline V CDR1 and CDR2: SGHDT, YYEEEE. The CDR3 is CASSLAQDEQFF. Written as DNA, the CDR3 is TGTGCCAGCAGCTTGGCCCAGGATGAGCAGTTCTTC.

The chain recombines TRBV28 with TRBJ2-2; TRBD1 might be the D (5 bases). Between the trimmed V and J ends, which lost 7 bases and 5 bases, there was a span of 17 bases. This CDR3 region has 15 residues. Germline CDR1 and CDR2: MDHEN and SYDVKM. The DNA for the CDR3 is TGTGCCAGCATCCAAGGGCAGGGTAGGACCGGGGAGCTGTTTTTT. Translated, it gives CASIQGQGRTGELFF.

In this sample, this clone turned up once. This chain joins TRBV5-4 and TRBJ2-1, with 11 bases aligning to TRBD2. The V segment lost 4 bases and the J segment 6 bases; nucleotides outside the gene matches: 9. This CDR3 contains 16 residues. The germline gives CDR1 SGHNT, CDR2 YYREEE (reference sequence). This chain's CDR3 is CASSPNSGRAGNEQFF. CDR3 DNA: TGTGCCAGCAGCCCGAATAGCGGGAGGGCCGGCAATGAGCAGTTCTTC.

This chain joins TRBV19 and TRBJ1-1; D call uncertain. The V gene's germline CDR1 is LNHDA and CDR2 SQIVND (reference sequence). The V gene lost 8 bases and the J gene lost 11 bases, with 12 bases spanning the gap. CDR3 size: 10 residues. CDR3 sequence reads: CASSSGWAFF. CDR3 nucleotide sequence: TGTGCCAGTTCCTCGGGGTGGGCTTTCTTT. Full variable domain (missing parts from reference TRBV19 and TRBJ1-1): DGGITQSPKYLFRKEGQNVTLSCEQNLNHDAMYWYRQDPGQGLRLIYYSQIVNDFQKGDIAEGYSVSREKKESFPLTVTSAQKNPTAFYLCASSSGWAFFGQGTRLTVV.

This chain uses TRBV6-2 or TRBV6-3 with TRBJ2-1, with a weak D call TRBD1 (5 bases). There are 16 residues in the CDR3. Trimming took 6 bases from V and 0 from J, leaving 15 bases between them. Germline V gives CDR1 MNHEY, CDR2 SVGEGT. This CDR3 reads CASSRGQTGSYNEQFF. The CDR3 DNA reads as TGTGCCAGCAGCCGCGGACAAACAGGCTCCTACAATGAGCAGTTCTTC.